Below are 16 T cell receptor beta chains sequenced from a single sample in a study of blood T cell repertoires in COVID-19. The method was immunoSEQ multiplex PCR; TCRdb's version includes in-frame clones alone and lacks a portion of them. The data contain 220,000 or so clones, roughly 84% of them seen just once; the ten biggest clones take up 6.8%. The specimen sequenced was PBMCs or T cells enriched from blood (not recorded which). Receptors were obtained from a woman between 40 and 55 years old who had recovered from COVID-19.

The CDR3 DNA is TGTGCCACCCGAGAGGCCACTGGCCACGAGCAGTACTTC. Translation: CATREATGHEQYF. The chain is built from TRBV15 and TRBJ2-7; D not resolved. In germline, CDR1 is LNHNV, CDR2 YYDKDF (reference sequence). V shed 8 bases and J shed 5 bases, with 16 bases lying between them. CDR3 size: 13 residues.

The rearrangement links TRBV5-1 to TRBJ2-1; possibly TRBD1 for D (5 bases). The CDR3 totals 11 residues. Trimming took 4 bases from V and 10 from J, leaving 9 bases between them. Germline lookup yields CDR1 SGHRS and CDR2 YFSETQ. CDR3 nucleotide sequence: TGCGCCAGCAGCAGGGGCTGGGAGCAGTTCTTC. Encoded protein: CASSRGWEQFF.

The rearrangement links TRBV11-2 to TRBJ1-1; D unclear. Trimming pared 0 bases from V and 11 bases from J, leaving 19 bases between. This CDR3 comprises 15 residues. CDR1 is SGHAT and CDR2 is FQNNGV in the germline V gene. CDR3 nucleotides: TGTGCCAGCAGCTTAGATAGATACAGTCCCTCTCATGCTTTCTTT. Translating gives CASSLDRYSPSHAFF.

CDR3 sequence reads: CASSPLRKGGEAEAFF. CDR3 nucleotides: TGTGCCAGCTCACCACTTAGGAAAGGAGGGGAGGCTGAAGCTTTCTTT. The chain has TRBV18 and TRBJ1-1; maybe TRBD1 (5 bases). Trimming cost V 1 base and J 6 bases, with 18 bases left between them. CDR1 and CDR2 (germline): KGHSH, LQKENI. The CDR3 totals 16 residues.

This rearrangement joins TRBV11-2 to TRBJ1-3, with 7 positions matching TRBD1. The CDR3 covers 15 residues. Germline trimming cut 5 bases from V and 0 bases from J; bases unmatched to any gene: 4. The germline V gene has CDR1 SGHAT and CDR2 FQNNGV. The CDR3 region has the DNA TGTGCCAGCAGCCCGGGACAGAGCTCTGGAAACACCATATATTTT. As protein: CASSPGQSSGNTIYF. Based on the CDR3 plus reference TRBV11-2 and TRBJ1-3, the full variable domain is EAGVAQSPRYKIIEKRQSVAFWCNPISGHATLYWYQQILGQGPKLLIQFQNNGVVDDSQLPKDRFSAERLKGVDSTLKIQPAKLEDSAVYLCASSPGQSSGNTIYFGEGSWLTVV.

The chain carries TRBV27 and TRBJ2-3, with a possible D match to TRBD2 (6 bases). Trimming removed 3 bases from V and 2 bases from J, with 12 bases in between. This CDR3 spans 15 amino acids. The germline CDR1 and CDR2 sequences are MNHEY and SMNVEV (reference sequence). The CDR3 reads CASSLRRDFTDTQYF. CDR3 bases: TGTGCCAGCAGTTTGCGGCGGGATTTCACAGATACGCAGTATTTT.

This clone was counted a few times. V usage is TRBV5-1 and J usage is TRBJ1-1; D call uncertain. Trimming pared 1 base from V and 0 bases from J, leaving 7 bases between. Germline lookup yields CDR1 SGHRS and CDR2 YFSETQ. This CDR3 is built from 14 residues. The CDR3 DNA reads TGCGCCAGCAGCTTGAGCTTATTGAACACTGAAGCTTTCTTT. This encodes CASSLSLLNTEAFF.

The chain employs TRBV4-3 and TRBJ1-5; D may be TRBD1 (6 bases). Trimming took 4 bases from V and 7 from J, leaving 14 bases between them. CDR3 size: 14 residues. Germline CDR1 and CDR2: LGHNA and YSLEER. CDR3 loop: CASSRTQGVQPQHF. The CDR3 DNA sequence: TGCGCCAGCAGCCGAACACAGGGAGTCCAGCCCCAGCATTTT.

The chain joins TRBV5-1 to TRBJ1-1, with D unresolved. The germline CDR1 and CDR2 sequences are SGHRS and YFSETQ. The CDR3 totals 14 residues. Trimming shortened V by 0 bases and J by 10 bases, and 16 bases separated the two germline ends. The CDR3 sequence is CASSLEGQTTRAFF. DNA of the CDR3: TGCGCCAGCAGCTTGGAGGGCCAGACTACACGAGCTTTCTTT.

This clone was counted a few times. The V call is TRBV12-3 or TRBV12-4, the J call TRBJ2-3; D gene ambiguous. This CDR3 region has 13 residues. V was pared by 7 bases and J by 2 bases, with 10 bases between. The CDR3 reads CASTARPTDTQYF. Here the CDR3 DNA reads TGTGCCAGCACCGCTAGGCCCACAGATACGCAGTATTTT.

The chain uses TRBV19 and TRBJ2-3; 7 bases map to TRBD2. With V trimmed by 4 bases and J by 2 bases, 9 bases remained unmatched. CDR1 and CDR2 from the germline V gene are LNHDA and SQIVND (reference sequence). The length of the CDR3 is 16 residues. In DNA form, the CDR3 reads TGTGCCAGTAGTAACCCCCCCCAGCGGGACACAGATACGCAGTATTTT. This encodes CASSNPPQRDTDTQYF.

CDR3 loop: CASRLHSNQPQHF. CDR3 coding DNA: TGTGCCAGCAGGTTACATAGCAATCAGCCCCAGCATTTT. The chain combines TRBV6-7 with TRBJ1-5; D unclear. TRBV6-7 belongs to the ORF category, with a function that is uncertain. Trimming took off 6 bases at V and 0 bases at J, with 6 bases between the two ends. This CDR3 comprises 13 residues.

The chain recombines TRBV6-5 with TRBJ1-6, with 11 positions matching TRBD1. The CDR3 totals 16 residues. The V and J ends lost 2 bases and 7 bases, in that order; junction bases with no gene match: 4. The V gene's germline CDR1 is MNHEY and CDR2 SVGAGI. CDR3 sequence: CASSYGQGARNSPLHF. In DNA form, the CDR3 reads TGTGCCAGCAGTTACGGACAGGGGGCGAGGAATTCACCCCTCCACTTT.

The chain uses TRBV6-6 and TRBJ2-5; 8 nucleotides match TRBD2. This CDR3 is built from 16 residues. Germline V CDR1 and CDR2: MNHNY, SVGAGI (reference sequence). Unmatched junction bases numbered 10, after V lost 6 bases and J lost 1 base. The CDR3 here is CASRWGSGSLQETQYF. As DNA, the CDR3 is TGTGCCAGCAGGTGGGGAAGCGGGAGCCTCCAAGAGACCCAGTACTTC.

The chain uses TRBV3-1 (or the pseudogene TRBV3-2) and TRBJ2-1; D gene ambiguous. The V gene lost 3 bases and the J gene lost 0 bases, with 6 bases spanning the gap. This CDR3 contains 14 residues. Germline V gene lookup returns CDR1 LGHDT and CDR2 YNNKEL (reference sequence). CDR3 in amino acids: CASSQGLSYNEQFF. In DNA, the CDR3 is TGTGCCAGCAGCCAGGGCCTCTCCTACAATGAGCAGTTCTTC.

The chain employs TRBV19 and TRBJ2-2; 11 bases are a match to TRBD2. The CDR3 is 16 amino acids. With 8 bases clipped from V and 2 bases from J, the junction kept 7 bases outside the gene matches. Germline assignment: CDR1 LNHDA and CDR2 SQIVND (reference sequence). This chain's CDR3 is CASRPSGRTNTGELFF. DNA of the CDR3: TGTGCCAGTCGTCCTAGCGGGAGGACAAACACCGGGGAGCTGTTTTTT.